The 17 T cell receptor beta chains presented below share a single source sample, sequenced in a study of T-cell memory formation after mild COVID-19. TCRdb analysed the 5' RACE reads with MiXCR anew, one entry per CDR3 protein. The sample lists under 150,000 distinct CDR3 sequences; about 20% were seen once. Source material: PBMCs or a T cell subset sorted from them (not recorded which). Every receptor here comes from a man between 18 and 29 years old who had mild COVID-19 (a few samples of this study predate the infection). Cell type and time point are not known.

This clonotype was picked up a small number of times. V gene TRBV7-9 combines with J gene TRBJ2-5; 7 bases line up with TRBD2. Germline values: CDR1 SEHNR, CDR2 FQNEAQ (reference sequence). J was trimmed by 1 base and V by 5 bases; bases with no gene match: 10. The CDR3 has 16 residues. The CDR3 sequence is CASSRDSSGSQETQYF. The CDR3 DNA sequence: TGTGCCAGCAGCCGAGATTCTAGCGGAAGCCAAGAGACCCAGTACTTC.

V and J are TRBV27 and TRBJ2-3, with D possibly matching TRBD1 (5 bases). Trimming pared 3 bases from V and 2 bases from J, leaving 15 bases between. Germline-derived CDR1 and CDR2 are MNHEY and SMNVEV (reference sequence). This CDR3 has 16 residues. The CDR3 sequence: CASSFEAGSHTDTQYF. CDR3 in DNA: TGTGCCAGCAGTTTCGAGGCAGGGTCCCACACAGATACGCAGTATTTT.

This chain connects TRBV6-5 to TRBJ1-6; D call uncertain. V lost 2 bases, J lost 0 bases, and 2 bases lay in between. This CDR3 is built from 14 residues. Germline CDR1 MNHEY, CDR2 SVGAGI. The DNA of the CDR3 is TGTGCCAGCAGTTACAGCTCCTATAATTCACCCCTCCACTTT. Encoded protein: CASSYSSYNSPLHF.

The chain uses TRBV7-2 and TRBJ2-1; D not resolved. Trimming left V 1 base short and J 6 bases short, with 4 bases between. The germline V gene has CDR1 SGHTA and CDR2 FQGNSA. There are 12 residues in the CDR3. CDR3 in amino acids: CASSLEVNEQFF. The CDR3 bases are TGTGCCAGCAGCTTAGAGGTCAATGAGCAGTTCTTC.

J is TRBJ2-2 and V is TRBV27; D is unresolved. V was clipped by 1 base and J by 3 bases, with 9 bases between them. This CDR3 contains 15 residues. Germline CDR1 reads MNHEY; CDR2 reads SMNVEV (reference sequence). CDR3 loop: CASSLWGTDTGELFF. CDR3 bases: TGTGCCAGCAGTTTATGGGGAACAGACACCGGGGAGCTGTTTTTT.

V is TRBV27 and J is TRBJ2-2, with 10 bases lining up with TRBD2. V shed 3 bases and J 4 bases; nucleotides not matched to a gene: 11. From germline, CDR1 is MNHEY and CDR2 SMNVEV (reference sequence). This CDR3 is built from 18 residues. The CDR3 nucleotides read TGTGCCAGCAGTTTCACTAGCGGGGTTTCCCGAGGCACCGGGGAGCTGTTTTTT. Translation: CASSFTSGVSRGTGELFF.

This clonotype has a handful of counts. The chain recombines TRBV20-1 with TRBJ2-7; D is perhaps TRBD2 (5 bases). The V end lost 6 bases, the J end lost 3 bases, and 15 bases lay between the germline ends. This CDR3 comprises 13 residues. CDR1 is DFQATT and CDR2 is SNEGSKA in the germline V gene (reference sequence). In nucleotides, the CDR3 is TGCAGTGCGAACGGACTGTTAGTCTACGAGCAGTACTTC. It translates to CSANGLLVYEQYF.

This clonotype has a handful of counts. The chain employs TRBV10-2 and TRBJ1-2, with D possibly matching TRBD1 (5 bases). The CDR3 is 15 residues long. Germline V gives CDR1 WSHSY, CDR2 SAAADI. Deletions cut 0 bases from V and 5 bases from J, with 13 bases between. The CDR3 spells CASSESRGHWYGYTF. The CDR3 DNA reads TGCGCCAGCAGTGAGTCGAGGGGTCACTGGTATGGCTACACCTTC.

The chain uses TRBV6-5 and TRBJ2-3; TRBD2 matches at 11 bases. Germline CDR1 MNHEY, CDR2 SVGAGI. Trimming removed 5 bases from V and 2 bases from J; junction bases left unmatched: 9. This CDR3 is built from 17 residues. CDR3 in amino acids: CASSPLTSGEFTDTQYF. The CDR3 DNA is TGTGCCAGCAGTCCCCTGACTAGCGGGGAGTTCACAGATACGCAGTATTTT.

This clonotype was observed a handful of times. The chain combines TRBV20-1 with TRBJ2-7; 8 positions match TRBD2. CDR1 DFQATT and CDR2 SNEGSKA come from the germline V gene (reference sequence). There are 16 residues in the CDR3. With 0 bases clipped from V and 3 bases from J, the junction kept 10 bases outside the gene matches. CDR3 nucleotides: TGCAGTGCTAGAGATCCCACCGGGACTAGGCTCTACGAGCAGTACGTC. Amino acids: CSARDPTGTRLYEQYV.

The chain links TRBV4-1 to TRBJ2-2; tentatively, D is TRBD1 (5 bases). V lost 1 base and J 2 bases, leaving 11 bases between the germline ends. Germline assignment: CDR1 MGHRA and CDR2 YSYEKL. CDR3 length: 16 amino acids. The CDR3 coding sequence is TGCGCCAGCAGCCAAGTACTGACAGCCAACACCGGGGAGCTGTTTTTT. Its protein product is CASSQVLTANTGELFF.

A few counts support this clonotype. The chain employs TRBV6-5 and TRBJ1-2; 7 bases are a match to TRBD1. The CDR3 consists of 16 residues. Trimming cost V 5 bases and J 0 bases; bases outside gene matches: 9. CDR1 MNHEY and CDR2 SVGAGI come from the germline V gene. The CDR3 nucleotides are TGTGCCAGCAGTCCCGGGACAGAACCTTCTAACTATGGCTACACCTTC. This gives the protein CASSPGTEPSNYGYTF.

In DNA form, the CDR3 reads TGTGCCAGCACTGGTTGGGATCAGCCCCAGCATTTT. It encodes CASTGWDQPQHF. The chain carries TRBV6-6 and TRBJ1-5; unclear D gene. Trimming pared 7 bases from V and 5 bases from J, leaving 9 bases between. CDR3 length: 12 amino acids. Germline CDR1 reads MNHNY; CDR2 reads SVGAGI (reference sequence).

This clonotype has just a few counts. The CDR3 sequence is CATMRETQYF. CDR3 nucleotide sequence: TGTGCCACCATGCGGGAGACCCAGTACTTC. The gene calls are TRBV6-2 or TRBV6-3 and TRBJ2-5; D gene ambiguous. Trimming took off 10 bases at V and 5 bases at J, with 8 bases between the two ends. CDR1 is MNHEY, CDR2 SVGEGT, per germline. CDR3 length: 10 amino acids.

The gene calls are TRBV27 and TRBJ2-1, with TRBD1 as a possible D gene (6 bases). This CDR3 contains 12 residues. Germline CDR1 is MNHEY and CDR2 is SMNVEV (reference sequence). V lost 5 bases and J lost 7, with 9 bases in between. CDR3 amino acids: CASSPGTNEQFF. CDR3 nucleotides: TGTGCCAGCAGTCCCGGGACAAATGAGCAGTTCTTC.

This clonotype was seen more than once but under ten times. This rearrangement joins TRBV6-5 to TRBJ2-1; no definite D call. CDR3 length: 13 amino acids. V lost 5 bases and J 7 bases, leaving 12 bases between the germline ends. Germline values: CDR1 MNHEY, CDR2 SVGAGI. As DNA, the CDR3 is TGTGCCAGCAGTGCGCCCGAGGTTAATGAGCAGTTCTTC. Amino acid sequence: CASSAPEVNEQFF.

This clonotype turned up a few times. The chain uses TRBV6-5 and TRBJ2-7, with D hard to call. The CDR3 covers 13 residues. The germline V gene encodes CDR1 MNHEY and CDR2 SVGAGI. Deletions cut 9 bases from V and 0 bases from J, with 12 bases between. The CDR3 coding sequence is TGTGCCAGTGCGAGCCAGAGCTCCTACGAGCAGTACTTC. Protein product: CASASQSSYEQYF.